This T cell receptor beta chain was captured by sequencing in a study of monozygotic twins with inflammatory bowel disease. Findings and limits, study-wide: The analysis failed to separate different T cell subtypes.

Per TCR library, about 3.5 ug of total RNA was used. One entry per CDR3 protein, without DNA, is what TCRdb gives after re-calling the 5' RACE reads. Its table records 400,000 to 500,000 distinct CDR3 sequences. A word on this clonotype: Its specificity is unknown.

Total RNA isolation used whole blood (no T cell sorting was performed). The CDR3 loop spans 14 amino acids. Germline assignment: CDR1 DFQATT and CDR2 SNEGSKA (reference sequence). The sequenced sample consisted of blood. The sequence was collected from a human donor with ulcerative colitis or Crohn's disease, or a healthy co-twin of an affected twin (not recorded which). The gene calls are TRBV20-1 and TRBJ1-1. CDR3 protein: CSAREGRLNTEAFF.